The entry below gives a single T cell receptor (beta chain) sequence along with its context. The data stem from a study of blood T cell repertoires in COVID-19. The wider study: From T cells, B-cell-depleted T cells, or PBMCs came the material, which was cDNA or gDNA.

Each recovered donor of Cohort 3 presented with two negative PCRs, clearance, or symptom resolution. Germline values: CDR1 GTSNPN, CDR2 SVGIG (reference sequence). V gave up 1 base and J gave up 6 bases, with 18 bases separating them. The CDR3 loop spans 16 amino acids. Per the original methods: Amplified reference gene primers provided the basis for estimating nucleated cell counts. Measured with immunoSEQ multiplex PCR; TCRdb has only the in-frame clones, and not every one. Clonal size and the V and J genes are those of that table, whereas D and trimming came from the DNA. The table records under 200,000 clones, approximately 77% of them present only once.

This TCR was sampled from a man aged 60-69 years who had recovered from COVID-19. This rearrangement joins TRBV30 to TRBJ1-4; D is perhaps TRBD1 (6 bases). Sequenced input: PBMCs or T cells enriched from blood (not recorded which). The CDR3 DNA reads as TGTGCCTGGAGTGGGCTGGCGGGGGGCGCGTATGAAAAACTGTTTTTT. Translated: CAWSGLAGGAYEKLFF.